This T cell receptor beta chain emerged from a study of cytomegalovirus exposure and HLA in healthy donors. Overall study findings and caveats: Researchers reported that a few CMV-associated chains were confirmed in vitro as CMV antigen-specific. According to a later analysis, TCR clusters from the first cohort tended to co-occur in the 120 or so validation repertoires.

Libraries were prepared by immunoSEQ multiplex PCR; TCRdb keeps only in-frame clonotypes and omits some of them. The data show roughly 100,000 clones, more than 85% seen once. Donors were drawn from the approximately 120-subject validation cohort, separate from the approximately 640-subject first cohort. The V end lost 2 bases, the J end lost 3 bases, and 8 bases lay between the germline ends. The germline gives CDR1 MNHEY, CDR2 SMNVEV (reference sequence). This CDR3 is built from 14 residues. Comments on this clone: Its target is unknown.

The chain joins TRBV27 to TRBJ1-5; D is ambiguous. The receptor was isolated from a woman aged 18-29 years in good health and CMV-seropositive. Sequenced: PBMCs. CDR3 loop: CASSLIAVNQPQHF. The CDR3 DNA reads TGTGCCAGCAGTTTAATTGCGGTCAATCAGCCCCAGCATTTT.